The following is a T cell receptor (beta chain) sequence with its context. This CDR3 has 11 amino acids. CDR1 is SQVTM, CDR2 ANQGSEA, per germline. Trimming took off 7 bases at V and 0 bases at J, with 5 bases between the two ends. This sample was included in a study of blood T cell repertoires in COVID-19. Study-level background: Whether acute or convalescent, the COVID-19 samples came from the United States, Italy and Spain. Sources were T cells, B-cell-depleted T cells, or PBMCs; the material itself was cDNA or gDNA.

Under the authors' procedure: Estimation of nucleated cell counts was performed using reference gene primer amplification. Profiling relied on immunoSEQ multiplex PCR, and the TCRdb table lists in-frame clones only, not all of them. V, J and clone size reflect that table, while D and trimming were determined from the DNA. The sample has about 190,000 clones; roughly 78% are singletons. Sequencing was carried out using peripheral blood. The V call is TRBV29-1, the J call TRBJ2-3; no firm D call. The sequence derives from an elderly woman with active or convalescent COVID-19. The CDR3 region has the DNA TGCAGCGGCCGGAGCACAGATACGCAGTATTTT. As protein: CSGRSTDTQYF.